These 30 T cell receptor beta chains share one sample of origin, sequenced in a study of blood T cells in healthy people across ages. With a J-beta primer mix and a sample-barcoded 5' primer, a second PCR ran about 7 to 12 cycles. TCRdb re-called the 5' RACE reads through MiXCR, storing one row per CDR3 protein. The table records 1.5 million to 2 million distinct CDR3 sequences, about 28% of them present only once. Specimen: blood. The origin of the receptors is a woman in her twenties or thirties in good health.

This clonotype was recorded at least ten times. This sequence joins TRBV9 and TRBJ2-7; TRBD1 matches at 10 bases. V gave up 3 bases and J gave up 1 base; unmatched junction bases: 4. This CDR3 has 15 residues. Germline CDR1 is SGDLS and CDR2 is YYNGEE. CDR3 region: CASSATGGASYEQYF. The CDR3 region has the DNA TGTGCCAGCAGCGCGACAGGGGGCGCTTCCTACGAGCAGTACTTC. The full variable domain, completed using reference TRBV9 and TRBJ2-7, is DSGVTQTPKHLITATGQRVTLRCSPRSGDLSVYWYQQSLDQGLQFLIQYYNGEERAKGNILERFSAQQFPDLHSELNLSSLELGDSALYFCASSATGGASYEQYFGPGTRLTVT.

V and J are TRBV19 and TRBJ2-5; 10 bases agree with TRBD2. Trimming at V came to 5 bases and at J to 2 bases, leaving 8 bases not matched to a gene. Germline V CDR1 and CDR2: LNHDA, SQIVND (reference sequence). CDR3 length: 16 residues. The CDR3 bases are TGTGCCAGTAGTTCCACGACTAGCGGGCGACAAGAGACCCAGTACTTC. This gives the protein CASSSTTSGRQETQYF.

The V gene is TRBV7-9, the J gene TRBJ1-1, with TRBD1 identical over 10 bases. The germline gives CDR1 SEHNR, CDR2 FQNEAQ (reference sequence). This CDR3 region has 14 residues. The V and J ends lost 1 base and 6 bases, in that order; junction bases with no gene match: 2. As DNA, the CDR3 is TGTGCCAGCAGCTTAGAGGACAGGGGGGCTGAAGCTTTCTTT. Protein sequence: CASSLEDRGAEAFF.

This clonotype occurred a few times. The chain has TRBV6-5 and TRBJ1-1, with TRBD1 matching 10 bases. J lost 3 bases, V lost 6 bases, and 10 bases had no gene match. The CDR3 runs to 16 residues. Germline V gene data show CDR1 as MNHEY and CDR2 as SVGAGI. Here the CDR3 reads CASRTGTGVGDTEAFF. In nucleotides, the CDR3 is TGTGCCAGCAGGACCGGGACAGGGGTGGGGGACACTGAAGCTTTCTTT.

The genes are TRBV11-2 and TRBJ1-1; D is unclear. V was shortened by 1 base and J by 1 base, with 19 bases between the two germline ends. Germline assignment: CDR1 SGHAT and CDR2 FQNNGV. This CDR3 has 18 residues. The CDR3 spells CASSLVAFETQWNTEAFF. The CDR3 DNA follows: TGTGCCAGCAGCTTAGTTGCGTTCGAGACCCAGTGGAACACTGAAGCTTTCTTT. The full variable domain, in which reference TRBV11-2 and TRBJ1-1 provide the parts outside the CDR3, is EAGVAQSPRYKIIEKRQSVAFWCNPISGHATLYWYQQILGQGPKLLIQFQNNGVVDDSQLPKDRFSAERLKGVDSTLKIQPAKLEDSAVYLCASSLVAFETQWNTEAFFGQGTRLTVV.

The rearrangement joins TRBV11-2 to TRBJ2-3, with D hard to call. The V gene lost 11 bases and the J gene lost 2 bases, with 20 bases spanning the gap. The CDR3 length is 15 residues. In germline, CDR1 is SGHAT, CDR2 FQNNGV. The CDR3 sequence: CAGVSRPLDTDTQYF. CDR3 DNA: TGTGCCGGCGTCAGCAGACCTCTTGACACAGATACGCAGTATTTT.

At least ten counts were recorded for this clonotype. The CDR3 DNA sequence: TGCGCCAGCAGTGAGGGACTAAGCTCAGCCTACGAGCAGTACTTC. Protein sequence: CASSEGLSSAYEQYF. The rearrangement joins TRBV10-2 to TRBJ2-7, with D possibly being TRBD2 (6 bases). CDR3 length: 15 residues. V lost 2 bases and J lost 2, with 13 bases in between. Germline CDR1 reads WSHSY; CDR2 reads SAAADI.

This clonotype showed up many times. V usage is TRBV28 and J usage is TRBJ2-7; 8 nucleotides align to TRBD1. Looked up from germline, CDR1 is MDHEN and CDR2 is SYDVKM. There are 16 residues in the CDR3. Trimming removed 6 bases from V and 6 bases from J; junction bases left unmatched: 16. As DNA, the CDR3 is TGTGCCAGCAGCCTAGACAGGGGAATGAGGTTCGGCGAGCAGTACTTC. Protein product: CASSLDRGMRFGEQYF. The full variable domain, its missing parts supplied by reference TRBV28 and TRBJ2-7, is DVKVTQSSRYLVKRTGEKVFLECVQDMDHENMFWYRQDPGLGLRLIYFSYDVKMKEKGDIPEGYSVSREKKERFSLILESASTNQTSMYLCASSLDRGMRFGEQYFGPGTRLTVT.

This clonotype was detected many times. CDR3 bases: TGTGCCAGCATGGCTCAGTCCTCCTACGAGCAGTACTTC. Residues: CASMAQSSYEQYF. This chain connects TRBV7-9 to TRBJ2-7; D gene uncertain. This CDR3 region has 13 residues. The germline CDR1 and CDR2 sequences are SEHNR and FQNEAQ (reference sequence). V was trimmed by 7 bases and J by 0 bases, leaving 10 bases between them.

The chain is built from TRBV5-5 and TRBJ1-4; the match to TRBD1 covers 8 bases. Germline assignment: CDR1 SGHKS and CDR2 YYEKEE (reference sequence). The J segment lost 5 bases and the V segment lost 6 bases, leaving 6 bases of the junction unmatched. The CDR3 length is 14 residues. The CDR3 coding sequence is TGTGCCAGCACCCCGGGACAGGTCAATGAAAAACTGTTTTTT. Encoded protein: CASTPGQVNEKLFF.

The CDR3 sequence: CASSEAVRGDTQYF. The CDR3 nucleotides are TGTGCCAGCAGTGAAGCGGTGCGGGGAGATACGCAGTATTTT. V usage is TRBV2 and J usage is TRBJ2-3; weak D call: TRBD2 (6 bases). The CDR3 totals 14 residues. In germline, CDR1 is SNHLY, CDR2 FYNNEI. V dropped 0 bases and J dropped 5 bases, with 9 bases sitting between them.

The chain employs TRBV25-1 and TRBJ1-1, with D perhaps matching TRBD1 (6 bases). CDR1 and CDR2 (germline): MGHDK, SYGVNS. Trimming stripped 8 bases from V and 2 bases from J, with 12 bases between. The CDR3 runs to 13 residues. The CDR3 DNA follows: TGTGCCAGCTTGTCCGGGACAAACACTGAAGCTTTCTTT. Protein: CASLSGTNTEAFF.

This clonotype was detected only a few times. An end of the junction does not agree with germline; a read error may underlie this. The chain carries TRBV18 and TRBJ2-6, with D hard to call. The germline gives CDR1 KGHSH, CDR2 LQKENI. There are 18 residues in the CDR3. CDR3 amino acids: CASTPTQASSSGANVLTF. For the CDR3, the DNA is TGTGCCAGCACACCCACCCAGGCCTCCAGCTCTGGGGCCAACGTCCTGACTTTC.

V gene TRBV20-1 combines with J gene TRBJ1-5, with 8 bases matching TRBD1. CDR1 and CDR2 (germline): DFQATT, SNEGSKA (reference sequence). The CDR3 is made up of 18 amino acids. J gave up 6 bases and V 0 bases, and 16 bases lay outside the gene matches. The CDR3 protein is CSARERYRGAKVGQPQHF. The CDR3 bases are TGCAGTGCTAGAGAGCGGTACAGGGGGGCGAAGGTAGGTCAGCCCCAGCATTTT.

This clonotype showed up just a few times. This chain links TRBV20-1 with TRBJ2-1, with a tentative D call TRBD2 (7 bases). The length of the CDR3 is 17 residues. The germline CDR1 and CDR2 sequences are DFQATT and SNEGSKA (reference sequence). Trimming took off 0 bases at V and 5 bases at J, with 20 bases between the two ends. The CDR3 is CSARDLRGRESHNEQFF. CDR3 nucleotide sequence: TGCAGTGCTAGAGATCTTAGGGGGAGGGAGAGTCACAATGAGCAGTTCTTC.

The chain is built from TRBV28 and TRBJ1-2; D gene ambiguous. The CDR3 length is 13 residues. Per germline, CDR1 MDHEN and CDR2 SYDVKM. Trimming stripped 1 base from V and 5 bases from J, with 8 bases between. DNA of the CDR3: TGTGCCAGCAGTTTATATCAGTCTTATGGCTACACCTTC. It is translated as CASSLYQSYGYTF.

The sample holds many counts of this clonotype. The V and J genes are TRBV5-1 and TRBJ2-1, with D tentatively TRBD1 (5 bases). Between the trimmed V and J ends, which lost 1 base and 0 bases, there was a span of 8 bases. Germline lookup yields CDR1 SGHRS and CDR2 YFSETQ. This CDR3 region has 15 residues. The CDR3 DNA sequence: TGCGCCAGCAGCTTGTACCAGGGCTCCTACAATGAGCAGTTCTTC. The encoded protein is CASSLYQGSYNEQFF. Together with reference TRBV5-1 and TRBJ2-1, the CDR3 gives the full variable domain: KAGVTQTPRYLIKTRGQQVTLSCSPISGHRSVSWYQQTPGQGLQFLFEYFSETQRNKGNFPGRFSGRQFSNSRSEMNVSTLELGDSALYLCASSLYQGSYNEQFFGPGTRLTVL.

CDR3 coding DNA: TGTGCCAGCAGCTCAACCGGCCCTACCTACGAGCAGTACTTC. Its translation is CASSSTGPTYEQYF. The rearrangement links TRBV7-6 to TRBJ2-7; unclear D gene. V lost 4 bases to trimming and J lost 2 bases, with 12 bases between them. The CDR3 runs 14 residues. The germline V gene encodes CDR1 SGHVS and CDR2 FNYEAQ. Variable domain in full (rest from reference TRBV7-6 and TRBJ2-7): GAGVSQSPRYKVTKRGQDVALRCDPISGHVSLYWYRQALGQGPEFLTYFNYEAQQDKSGLPNDRFSAERPEGSISTLTIQRTEQRDSAMYRCASSSTGPTYEQYFGPGTRLTVT.

This clonotype came up a few times. The CDR3 sequence: CASSSSGTGEYMFF. The CDR3 DNA reads as TGTGCCAGCAGTTCATCCGGGACAGGGGAATATATGTTTTTT. The chain combines TRBV6-1 with TRBJ1-4; TRBD1 matches at 10 bases. The J segment lost 15 bases and the V segment lost 5 bases, leaving 12 bases of the junction unmatched. Germline CDR1 reads MNHNS; CDR2 reads SASEGT. The CDR3 consists of 14 residues.

The rearrangement links TRBV30 to TRBJ1-5; TRBD1 aligns across 7 bases. Germline V gene sequence: CDR1 GTSNPN, CDR2 SVGIG (reference sequence). The CDR3 loop spans 14 amino acids. V dropped 0 bases and J dropped 7; count of bases not matched to a gene: 6. The CDR3: CAWSVQGKGQPQHF. The DNA of the CDR3 is TGTGCCTGGAGTGTACAGGGGAAGGGACAGCCCCAGCATTTT.

This clonotype was recorded at least ten times. The chain joins TRBV7-2 to TRBJ2-5; 13 positions match TRBD2. The germline V gene encodes CDR1 SGHTA and CDR2 FQGNSA. The CDR3 totals 16 residues. V trimming: 1 base; J trimming: 4 bases; junction bases outside the gene matches: 3. CDR3 coding DNA: TGTGCCAGCAGCTTAGGGGGACTAGCGGGAAGAGAGACCCAGTACTTC. Residues: CASSLGGLAGRETQYF.

This clonotype was seen more than once but under ten times. The chain joins TRBV6-1 to TRBJ2-3; a weak D match, TRBD2 (6 bases). The length of the CDR3 is 17 residues. Germline assignment: CDR1 MNHNS and CDR2 SASEGT. V lost 6 bases to trimming and J lost 7 bases, with 26 bases between them. CDR3 nucleotide sequence: TGTGCCAGCAGACTGACCCCGACGGGACTCAGTACCAATACGCAGTATTTT. Translated: CASRLTPTGLSTNTQYF.

This clonotype turned up a few times. The rearrangement links TRBV30 to TRBJ2-1; D ambiguous. CDR1 and CDR2 from the germline V gene are GTSNPN and SVGIG (reference sequence). The CDR3 totals 13 residues. With 0 bases removed from V and 5 bases from J, the gap between germline ends came to 8 bases. In DNA, the CDR3 is TGTGCCTGGAGTGTACAGAGTCACAATGAGCAGTTCTTC. Protein: CAWSVQSHNEQFF.

This clonotype has just a few counts. The V and J genes are TRBV30 and TRBJ2-5; tentatively, D is TRBD2 (6 bases). Trimming shortened V by 2 bases and J by 5 bases, and 15 bases separated the two germline ends. Germline V gives CDR1 GTSNPN, CDR2 SVGIG (reference sequence). This CDR3 has 14 amino acids. The CDR3 DNA reads TGTGCCTGGAGTTGGGGGACGGGGGTGGAGACCCAGTACTTC. It translates to CAWSWGTGVETQYF.

This clonotype was picked up a small number of times. V and J are TRBV5-1 and TRBJ2-7; possible D gene TRBD2, 5 bases. Trimming stripped 5 bases from V and 2 bases from J, with 11 bases between. The CDR3 is 13 residues long. Germline CDR1 and CDR2: SGHRS and YFSETQ. The CDR3 coding sequence is TGCGCCAGCAGACCGGGGAAAGCCTACGAGCAGTACTTC. Translating it yields CASRPGKAYEQYF.

This clonotype was counted only a few times. The rearrangement uses TRBV7-7 and TRBJ2-3; D uncertain. CDR3 size: 13 residues. The germline V gene has CDR1 SSHAT and CDR2 FNYEAQ (reference sequence). V shed 1 base and J shed 6 bases, with 8 bases lying between them. CDR3 DNA sequence: TGTGCCAGCAGCTTAGATGTCGCGGATACGCAGTATTTT. It translates to CASSLDVADTQYF.

Only a few counts were recorded for this clonotype. This chain joins TRBV27 and TRBJ1-2; TRBD1 aligns across 7 bases. This CDR3 has 14 residues. V lost 3 bases and J lost 5; bases outside the gene matches: 6. The V gene's germline CDR1 is MNHEY and CDR2 SMNVEV (reference sequence). The CDR3 bases are TGTGCCAGCAGTTTGAAAGGGGGCGGTTATGGCTACACCTTC. It translates to CASSLKGGGYGYTF.

This clonotype has a count of ten or more. CDR3 region: CASSQESKLIGYTF. The CDR3 region has the DNA TGCGCCAGCAGCCAAGAATCAAAGCTTATTGGCTACACCTTC. The chain joins TRBV4-1 to TRBJ1-2; D is undetermined. Germline CDR1 is MGHRA and CDR2 is YSYEKL. The CDR3 has 14 residues. V dropped 0 bases and J dropped 7 bases, with 12 bases sitting between them.

The chain employs TRBV5-1 and TRBJ2-6; D possibly corresponds to TRBD2 (6 bases). Deletions cut 3 bases from V and 4 bases from J, with 17 bases between. Germline V gene lookup returns CDR1 SGHRS and CDR2 YFSETQ. The CDR3 is 17 residues long. The CDR3 loop reads CASSWGPPGAGANVLTF. The CDR3 DNA reads TGCGCCAGCAGCTGGGGACCCCCGGGAGCCGGGGCCAACGTCCTGACTTTC.

The rearrangement uses TRBV29-1 and TRBJ1-2, with TRBD1 as a possible D gene (5 bases). This CDR3 spans 12 amino acids. V dropped 4 bases and J dropped 6 bases, with 12 bases sitting between them. CDR1 is SQVTM, CDR2 ANQGSEA, per germline. The CDR3 is CSVVWEGDGYTF. CDR3 sequence (DNA): TGCAGCGTTGTTTGGGAAGGGGATGGCTACACCTTC.